This T cell receptor beta chain was captured by sequencing in a study of T-cell reconstitution after alpha-beta-depleted transplantation in children. V was trimmed by 6 bases and J by 1 base, leaving 15 bases between them. The CDR3 is made up of 15 amino acids. This sample's TCRbeta library carried unique molecular identifier barcodes. TCRdb reprocessed the PCR reads via MiXCR and lists one record per CDR3 protein. Of about 610,000 distinct CDR3 sequences listed, over 25% are singletons. In this sample, this clonotype turned up a few times. The V gene is TRBV12-3 or TRBV12-4, the J gene TRBJ1-1, with D perhaps TRBD1 (5 bases). Sequencing was performed on PBMCs, taken before TCRalphabeta/CD19-depleted stem cell transplant. The receptor was derived from a boy less than two years old with Wiskott-Aldrich syndrome, due to receive a stem cell transplant. CDR3 sequence: CASSTWSGGNTEAFF. The CDR3 DNA sequence: TGTGCCAGCAGCACTTGGAGTGGGGGGAACACTGAAGCTTTCTTT.